This paragraph reports one T cell receptor beta chain. Its antigen is not identified. This PCR relied on a set of 60 Vbeta primers and 13 Jbeta primers. Produced via immunoSEQ multiplex PCR; TCRdb's table is partial and in-frame only. The data hold 150,000 or so clones, with around 80% observed a single time. These data originate in a study of cytomegalovirus exposure and HLA in healthy donors. Regarding the study as a whole: Rare TCR sequences dominated, though some public TCRs recurred in many donors. Sequencing depth roughly uniform across donors was assumed in presence/absence analyses. A highly shared variant cluster was judged a likely technical artifact. Later analysis showed most CMV-associated TCR beta chains appearing HLA-restricted.

Looked up from germline, CDR1 is MGHRA and CDR2 is YSYEKL. Germline trimming cut 1 base from V and 0 bases from J; bases unmatched to any gene: 11. CDR3 length equals 18 residues. The sample taken for sequencing was PBMCs. This sequence was found in a woman between 40 and 55 years old in good health and CMV-seropositive. V gene TRBV4-1 combines with J gene TRBJ1-2, with 7 nucleotides matching TRBD1. CDR3 nucleotide sequence: TGCGCCAGCAGCCAAGGGACAGGATATGCCTACTCTAACTATGGCTACACCTTC. Its protein product is CASSQGTGYAYSNYGYTF.